This T cell receptor beta chain derives from a study of CD8+ T cells in alopecia areata. Researchers picked out CD4+ and CD8+ T cells from PBMCs by sorting. As the sequencing template, cDNA was produced by extracting RNA and reverse transcribing it. Repertoires were generated with immunoSEQ multiplex PCR, while TCRdb's copy carries only in-frame clones and drops some. The data contain 110,000 to 150,000 clones, 62% of them seen just once; the ten biggest clones take up 30% to 45%. Study-level findings and limits: In lesional scalp, particularly from alopecia totalis/universalis, clonality was higher than in normal scalp. Possibly because of HLA-related factors, TCR sharing was less clear across patients than in mice.

Germline CDR1 LNHDA, CDR2 SQIVND (reference sequence). Trimming stripped 3 bases from V and 10 bases from J, with 15 bases between. There are 13 residues in the CDR3. Concerning this clone itself: Its antigen is not known.

The sample taken for sequencing was CD8+ T cells sorted from blood. The rearrangement uses TRBV19 and TRBJ1-1, with D hard to call. This TCR was sampled from a human donor in good health. CDR3 in DNA: TGTGCCAGTAGTATCGTGGGGTCGACCGGAGCTTTCTTT. It translates to CASSIVGSTGAFF.